Shown below are 2 T cell receptor beta chains from a single sample sequenced in a study of control samples from healthy donors and cancer patients. Sequencing used immunoSEQ multiplex PCR; TCRdb keeps in-frame clones, though not all of them. The table includes around 150,000 clones, 75% to 90% detected once. Sequencing was done on a sample of blood. The receptors shown here come from a man between 25 and 39 years old in good health.

V gene TRBV6-5 combines with J gene TRBJ1-3; no definite D call. Germline values: CDR1 MNHEY, CDR2 SVGAGI. The CDR3 is 14 amino acids. With 6 bases removed from V and 4 bases from J, the gap between germline ends came to 13 bases. The CDR3: CASSLADSGNTIYF. CDR3 nucleotide sequence: TGTGCCAGCAGCCTGGCGGATTCAGGAAACACCATATATTTT.

The genes are TRBV6-4 and TRBJ2-1, with 12 bases that match TRBD2. The CDR3 runs 15 residues. V lost 6 bases to trimming and J lost 8 bases; unmatched junction nucleotides: 8. Germline-derived CDR1 and CDR2 are MRHNA and SNTAGT. The CDR3 DNA reads as TGTGCCAGCAGCCTGACTAGCGGGAGAACCCATGAGCAGTTCTTC. The encoded protein is CASSLTSGRTHEQFF.